This T cell receptor (beta chain) was observed in a study of CD8 T cells in Susac syndrome. Comment on this clonotype: What it recognizes is unknown.

There are 20 residues in the CDR3. Trimming removed 7 bases at V and 1 base at J, with 31 bases between. Germline V gives CDR1 SGHAT, CDR2 FQDESV (reference sequence). General study findings and limits: The CD4+ T cell repertoire of patients with Susac syndrome showed no detectable clonal expansion.

An amount of RNA that ranged from roughly 0.45 to 1 ug was reverse transcribed with random hexamers. Each CDR3 protein gets one entry after TCRdb re-called the immunoSEQ multiplex PCR reads with MiXCR. Of hundreds of thousands of distinct CDR3 sequences in the sample, 90% to 96% were seen once. CD8+ and CD4+ T cells were negatively isolated; TEMRA cells were FACS-enriched. The chain joins TRBV11-1 to TRBJ2-5; no reliable D call. The TCR sequence derives from a human donor with Susac syndrome. The sample consisted of CD4+ T cells from PBMCs. The DNA for the CDR3 is TGTGCCAGCAACACCCCCTCTCGGGTTCACGAACATAGTTCCCAAGAGACCCAGTACTTC. Encoded protein: CASNTPSRVHEHSSQETQYF.